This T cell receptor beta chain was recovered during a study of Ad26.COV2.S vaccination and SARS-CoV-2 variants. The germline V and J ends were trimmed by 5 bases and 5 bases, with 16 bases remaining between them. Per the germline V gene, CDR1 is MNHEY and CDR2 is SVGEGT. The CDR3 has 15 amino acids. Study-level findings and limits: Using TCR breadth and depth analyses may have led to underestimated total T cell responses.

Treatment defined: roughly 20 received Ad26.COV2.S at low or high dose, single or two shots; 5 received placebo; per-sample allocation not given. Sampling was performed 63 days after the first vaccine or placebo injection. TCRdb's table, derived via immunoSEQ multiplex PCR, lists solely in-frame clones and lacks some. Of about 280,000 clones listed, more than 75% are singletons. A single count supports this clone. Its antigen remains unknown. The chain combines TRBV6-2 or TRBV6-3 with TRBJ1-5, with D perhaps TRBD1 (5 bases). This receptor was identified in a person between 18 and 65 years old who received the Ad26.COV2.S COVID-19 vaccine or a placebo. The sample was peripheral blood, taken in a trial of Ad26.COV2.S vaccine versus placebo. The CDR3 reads CASSRLQGAYQPQHF. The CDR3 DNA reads TGTGCCAGCAGTCGCCTTCAAGGGGCATATCAGCCCCAGCATTTT.